The 30 T cell receptor beta chains in this list originate from one sample, sequenced in a study of T cell clones after liver transplantation. TCRdb keeps only in-frame clones here, not all; method: immunoSEQ multiplex PCR. The table has around 110,000 clones, approximately 90% seen once; the top ten hold roughly 0.8%. The material sequenced was CD4+ T cells from blood, taken 12 months after liver transplant. The origin of the receptors is a human patient who received a liver transplant. A subset of T cells may come from the graft donor.

The CDR3 DNA reads TGTGCCAGCAGTTTTACGGAACAAGAGACCCAGTACTTC. The encoded protein is CASSFTEQETQYF. The chain links TRBV6-5 to TRBJ2-5, with D unclear. Trimming shortened V by 4 bases and J by 2 bases, and 8 bases separated the two germline ends. The CDR3 length is 13 residues. Germline CDR1 reads MNHEY; CDR2 reads SVGAGI.

The rearrangement uses TRBV6-1 and TRBJ1-1; tentatively, D is TRBD1 (5 bases). With 6 bases removed from V and 1 base from J, the gap between germline ends came to 12 bases. The CDR3 has 14 amino acids. Germline V CDR1 and CDR2: MNHNS, SASEGT. The chain's CDR3 is CASSQLGGNTEAFF. The CDR3 nucleotides are TGTGCCAGCAGCCAATTGGGGGGGAACACTGAAGCTTTCTTT.

J is TRBJ2-2 and V is TRBV11-3; 12 positions agree with TRBD2. With 1 base clipped from V and 6 bases from J, the junction kept 0 bases outside the gene matches. Per the germline V gene, CDR1 is SGHNT and CDR2 is YENEEA. The CDR3 is made up of 15 amino acids. The CDR3 region is CASSLGLAGAGELFF. The CDR3 nucleotides are TGTGCCAGCAGCTTAGGACTAGCGGGAGCCGGGGAGCTGTTTTTT.

The chain is built from TRBV21-1 and TRBJ1-1. TRBV21-1 is a pseudogene segment. This CDR3 comprises 13 residues. In DNA form, the CDR3 reads TGTGCCAGCAGCACGGTGGTTTACACTGAAGCTTTCTTT. Protein sequence: CASSTVVYTEAFF.

This clone rates as medium-sized (0.01 to 0.1%). The chain carries TRBV11-3 and TRBJ2-3, with 7 bases identical to TRBD1. Losses at the gene ends were 5 bases for V and 3 bases for J; bases not matched to a gene: 11. CDR1 SGHNT and CDR2 YENEEA come from the germline V gene. This CDR3 comprises 16 residues. As DNA, the CDR3 is TGTGCCAGCAGCCACGGACAGGAAAGAAAGACAGATACGCAGTATTTT. This gives the protein CASSHGQERKTDTQYF.

CDR3 region: CASSLTPGGPNEQFF. CDR3 DNA: TGTGCCAGCAGCTTAACTCCGGGAGGGCCTAATGAGCAGTTCTTC. The J gene is TRBJ2-1, the V gene TRBV7-3; 8 nucleotides agree with TRBD2. The CDR3 consists of 15 residues. In germline, CDR1 is SGHTA, CDR2 FQGTGA. With V trimmed by 0 bases and J by 7 bases, 5 bases remained unmatched.

The chain carries TRBV6-1 and TRBJ2-7; possible D gene TRBD2, 5 bases. Germline V gives CDR1 MNHNS, CDR2 SASEGT. Trimming pared 7 bases from V and 5 bases from J, leaving 18 bases between. This CDR3 has 14 amino acids. CDR3 amino acids: CASTWPPGNDEQYF. The CDR3 nucleotides are TGTGCCAGCACTTGGCCCCCGGGAAACGACGAGCAGTACTTC.

This chain joins TRBV5-6 and TRBJ1-1; D gene unclear. The V and J ends lost 4 bases and 0 bases respectively, with 13 bases between them. Per the germline V gene, CDR1 is SGHDT and CDR2 is YYEEEE. The length of the CDR3 is 15 residues. CDR3 sequence (DNA): TGTGCCAGCAGCCCCCTTGGCCCGCTGAACACTGAAGCTTTCTTT. It is translated as CASSPLGPLNTEAFF.

The V and J genes are TRBV5-1 and TRBJ1-2, with D unresolved. Trimming shortened V by 2 bases and J by 6 bases, and 11 bases separated the two germline ends. This CDR3 has 13 residues. Looked up from germline, CDR1 is SGHRS and CDR2 is YFSETQ. The CDR3 sequence is CASSFGEMDGYTF. The CDR3 coding sequence is TGCGCCAGCAGCTTCGGGGAAATGGATGGCTACACCTTC.

This CDR3 is CASSLETAERSYEQYF. The CDR3 DNA reads as TGTGCCAGCAGCTTGGAGACAGCGGAAAGATCCTACGAGCAGTACTTC. This sequence joins TRBV5-5 and TRBJ2-7; D assignment may be TRBD1 or TRBD2 (5 bases each). This CDR3 has 16 residues. With 0 bases removed from V and 1 base from J, the gap between germline ends came to 14 bases. Germline lookup yields CDR1 SGHKS and CDR2 YYEKEE (reference sequence).

This clone turned up a few times. This chain connects TRBV5-4 to TRBJ1-2; unclear D gene. This CDR3 has 15 amino acids. Germline V gives CDR1 SGHNT, CDR2 YYREEE (reference sequence). V was trimmed by 3 bases and J by 2 bases, leaving 14 bases between them. CDR3 DNA sequence: TGTGCCAGCAGCTCTCCCAGGACGGCGAACTATGGCTACACCTTC. This encodes CASSSPRTANYGYTF.

J is TRBJ2-7 and V is TRBV4-3; TRBD2 is a possible D gene (5 bases). Germline CDR1 LGHNA, CDR2 YSLEER. The CDR3 has 14 residues. Trimming pared 0 bases from V and 1 base from J, leaving 7 bases between. In DNA form, the CDR3 reads TGCGCCAGCAGCCAAGAACAGCGGTCCTACGAGCAGTACTTC. As protein: CASSQEQRSYEQYF.

The V and J genes are TRBV27 and TRBJ1-5; D unclear. Trimming took off 7 bases at V and 0 bases at J, with 19 bases between the two ends. Germline values: CDR1 MNHEY, CDR2 SMNVEV (reference sequence). This CDR3 comprises 17 residues. The CDR3 DNA follows: TGTGCCAGCACTCTGAAGGAAAAACGGTATAGCAATCAGCCCCAGCATTTT. It codes for CASTLKEKRYSNQPQHF.

V is TRBV19 and J is TRBJ1-2; perhaps TRBD1 as D (6 bases). This CDR3 is 14 amino acids long. Germline V gene data show CDR1 as LNHDA and CDR2 as SQIVND (reference sequence). V lost 1 base and J 4 bases, leaving 10 bases between the germline ends. DNA for the CDR3: TGTGCCAGTAGTATAGGTACAGGGCCCTATGGCTACACCTTC. Its protein is CASSIGTGPYGYTF. The whole variable domain, remainder taken from reference TRBV19 and TRBJ1-2, is DGGITQSPKYLFRKEGQNVTLSCEQNLNHDAMYWYRQDPGQGLRLIYYSQIVNDFQKGDIAEGYSVSREKKESFPLTVTSAQKNPTAFYLCASSIGTGPYGYTFGSGTRLTVV.

The V call is TRBV18, the J call TRBJ2-3; D is perhaps TRBD1 (6 bases). Trimming took 1 base from V and 5 from J, leaving 7 bases between them. From germline, CDR1 is KGHSH and CDR2 LQKENI. This CDR3 is built from 13 residues. CDR3 bases: TGTGCCAGCTCACCACAACAGGGAGATACGCAGTATTTT. Protein sequence: CASSPQQGDTQYF.

This clone turned up a few times. The same CDR3 is also encoded by other DNA sequences in this sample. This chain links TRBV15 with TRBJ2-7; D is uncertain. The CDR3 contains 14 residues. From germline, CDR1 is LNHNV and CDR2 YYDKDF (reference sequence). V was trimmed by 1 base and J by 1 base, leaving 8 bases between them. The CDR3 loop reads CATSRGGSSYEQYF. The CDR3 DNA reads TGTGCCACCAGCAGAGGAGGATCGTCCTACGAGCAGTACTTC.

The rearrangement links TRBV18 to TRBJ2-2; 9 bases line up with TRBD1. Germline CDR1 reads KGHSH; CDR2 reads LQKENI. The V and J ends lost 3 bases and 13 bases, in that order; junction bases with no gene match: 12. This CDR3 is 15 amino acids long. The CDR3 region is CASSPGTGKAGWLFF. CDR3 DNA: TGTGCCAGCTCACCTGGGACAGGGAAGGCCGGATGGCTGTTTTTT.

V and J are TRBV4-2 and TRBJ1-1, with D perhaps matching TRBD1 (5 bases). This CDR3 has 13 residues. Germline V CDR1 and CDR2: LGHNA, YNFKEQ. The V gene lost 3 bases and the J gene lost 4 bases, with 9 bases spanning the gap. As DNA, the CDR3 is TGTGCCAGCAGCCAGCAGGGCAGCACTGAAGCTTTCTTT. Its translation: CASSQQGSTEAFF.

The chain combines TRBV4-2 with TRBJ2-2; TRBD2 matches 10 bases. CDR1 and CDR2 from the germline V gene are LGHNA and YNFKEQ. V shed 0 bases, J shed 6 bases, and the junction held 7 bases outside the gene matches. The CDR3 has 17 amino acids. The CDR3 bases are TGTGCCAGCAGCCAAGATGAAGTGAGCGGGAGGGCCGGGGAGCTGTTTTTT. It is translated as CASSQDEVSGRAGELFF.

V gene TRBV7-2 combines with J gene TRBJ2-3; TRBD1 matches 8 bases. J gave up 7 bases and V 1 base, and 4 bases lay outside the gene matches. The length of the CDR3 is 14 residues. Germline CDR1 reads SGHTA; CDR2 reads FQGNSA. Here the CDR3 DNA reads TGTGCCAGCAGCTTAGGGACAGGGTTTTATACGCAGTATTTT. Its protein is CASSLGTGFYTQYF.

This clone has only one observation. This chain uses TRBV27 with TRBJ2-3, with D possibly TRBD2 on 5 matching bases. V was clipped by 6 bases and J by 6 bases, with 13 bases between them. This CDR3 is 13 amino acids long. The germline V gene has CDR1 MNHEY and CDR2 SMNVEV (reference sequence). The CDR3 DNA reads as TGTGCCAGCAGGGCCCTCGGAGGCGATACGCAGTATTTT. This encodes CASRALGGDTQYF.

This clone was counted only a few times. The chain joins TRBV5-1 to TRBJ1-1, with D maybe TRBD1 (5 bases). Germline loops: CDR1 SGHRS, CDR2 YFSETQ. The CDR3 extends over 15 amino acids. With 0 bases removed from V and 1 base from J, the gap between germline ends came to 10 bases. The CDR3 spells CASSLDGAPNTEAFF. CDR3 sequence (DNA): TGCGCCAGCAGCTTGGATGGGGCCCCGAACACTGAAGCTTTCTTT. The full variable domain, completed using reference TRBV5-1 and TRBJ1-1, is KAGVTQTPRYLIKTRGQQVTLSCSPISGHRSVSWYQQTPGQGLQFLFEYFSETQRNKGNFPGRFSGRQFSNSRSEMNVSTLELGDSALYLCASSLDGAPNTEAFFGQGTRLTVV.

V gene TRBV6-1 combines with J gene TRBJ1-5; D remains unclear. Germline lookup yields CDR1 MNHNS and CDR2 SASEGT. With 7 bases removed from V and 2 bases from J, the gap between germline ends came to 12 bases. The CDR3 is made up of 14 amino acids. The CDR3 loop reads CASTGEGGNQPQHF. CDR3 nucleotides: TGTGCCAGCACCGGGGAAGGTGGCAATCAGCCCCAGCATTTT.

As regards this clone: This CDR3 is also generated by other DNA sequences in the sample. CDR3 nucleotide sequence: TGCGCCAGCAGCCCCGGACAGATGAACACTGAAGCTTTCTTT. It encodes CASSPGQMNTEAFF. V usage is TRBV5-1 and J usage is TRBJ1-1; D perhaps matches TRBD1 (6 bases). V lost 4 bases and J lost 0, with 10 bases in between. The CDR3 is 14 amino acids. CDR1 SGHRS and CDR2 YFSETQ come from the germline V gene.

The V call is TRBV7-9, the J call TRBJ2-7, with TRBD1 matching over 10 bases. CDR3 length: 15 residues. Trimming took 1 base from V and 0 from J; bases not matched to a gene: 0. Germline lookup yields CDR1 SEHNR and CDR2 FQNEAQ (reference sequence). The CDR3 protein is CASSLGTGGSYEQYF. The CDR3 nucleotides are TGTGCCAGCAGCTTAGGGACAGGGGGCTCCTACGAGCAGTACTTC.

This chain joins TRBV19 and TRBJ1-5; D is perhaps TRBD1 (6 bases). This CDR3 has 14 amino acids. Trimming took 5 bases from V and 6 from J, leaving 14 bases between them. In germline, CDR1 is LNHDA, CDR2 SQIVND (reference sequence). CDR3 protein: CASSPSGGRQPQHF. CDR3 DNA sequence: TGTGCCAGTAGTCCTAGCGGGGGGCGTCAGCCCCAGCATTTT. Full variable domain (missing parts from reference TRBV19 and TRBJ1-5): DGGITQSPKYLFRKEGQNVTLSCEQNLNHDAMYWYRQDPGQGLRLIYYSQIVNDFQKGDIAEGYSVSREKKESFPLTVTSAQKNPTAFYLCASSPSGGRQPQHFGDGTRLSIL.

V gene TRBV6-6 combines with J gene TRBJ2-5; no clear D. V shed 0 bases and J shed 4 bases, with 9 bases lying between them. CDR3 length equals 14 residues. Germline V gene data show CDR1 as MNHNY and CDR2 as SVGAGI (reference sequence). The CDR3 region is CASSYSTSSETQYF. In DNA form, the CDR3 reads TGTGCCAGCAGTTACTCGACAAGCTCAGAGACCCAGTACTTC.

J is TRBJ2-3 and V is TRBV29-1; a weak D match, TRBD2 (7 bases). This CDR3 is 14 amino acids long. The germline V gene has CDR1 SQVTM and CDR2 ANQGSEA. V lost 3 bases, J lost 3 bases, and 13 bases lay in between. In nucleotides, the CDR3 is TGCAGCGTTGAGGGGAGGGGGGAAACAGATACGCAGTATTTT. Its translation is CSVEGRGETDTQYF.

The chain is built from TRBV5-1 and TRBJ2-5; 8 bases align to TRBD2. Germline CDR1 reads SGHRS; CDR2 reads YFSETQ. This CDR3 comprises 14 residues. V was pared by 4 bases and J by 5 bases, with 7 bases of the junction left unmatched. CDR3 residues: CASSPTPGGETQYF. The CDR3 nucleotides are TGCGCCAGCAGCCCCACCCCGGGGGGGGAGACCCAGTACTTC. Full variable domain (outside the CDR3, taken from reference TRBV5-1 and TRBJ2-5): KAGVTQTPRYLIKTRGQQVTLSCSPISGHRSVSWYQQTPGQGLQFLFEYFSETQRNKGNFPGRFSGRQFSNSRSEMNVSTLELGDSALYLCASSPTPGGETQYFGPGTRLLVL.

V usage is TRBV11-3 and J usage is TRBJ2-7; D is ambiguous. V shed 4 bases and J shed 0 bases, with 10 bases lying between them. CDR1 is SGHNT, CDR2 YENEEA, per germline. The CDR3 contains 14 residues. CDR3 in DNA: TGTGCCAGCAGCTCCCTCCCTCGCTCCTACGAGCAGTACTTC. The encoded protein is CASSSLPRSYEQYF.